The clone carrying this TCR beta chain was counted many times. This could be a read error, since a much larger clone is one nucleotide away. CDR1 is SGHDT, CDR2 YYEEEE, per germline. Germline trimming cut 4 bases from V and 6 bases from J; bases unmatched to any gene: 10. The CDR3 is 16 residues long. MiXCR, applied by TCRdb to the 5' RACE reads, yields one record per CDR3 protein. The table records fewer than 15,000 distinct CDR3 sequences, 20% to 30% of them present only once. This receptor was taken from a female donor with breast cancer. Source material: naive CD4+ T cells sorted from blood. The subset: naive CD4+ T cells, CD4+CD45RA+CD25-. The V call is TRBV5-6, the J call TRBJ2-1; 10 positions agree with TRBD2. This chain's CDR3 is CASSLMGLARINEQFF. The CDR3, as DNA: TGTGCCAGCAGCCTTATGGGACTAGCGCGAATCAATGAGCAGTTCTTC.